What follows are 14 T cell receptor beta chains derived from one specimen sequenced in a study of OX40 agonist ivuxolimab in advanced cancers. Method: immunoSEQ multiplex PCR; TCRdb's copy keeps in-frame clones and lacks some. The data show tens of thousands of clones, about 87% seen once. This material consisted of CD4+ or CD8+ T cells sorted from blood, taken in a trial of the OX40 agonist ivuxolimab. Receptors originate from an adult with an advanced solid tumor such as melanoma, head and neck, liver or kidney cancer.

This clone appeared once. This rearrangement joins TRBV5-1 to TRBJ2-3; D is undetermined. Germline V gene sequence: CDR1 SGHRS, CDR2 YFSETQ. This CDR3 spans 15 amino acids. V lost 3 bases and J 4 bases, leaving 15 bases between the germline ends. The CDR3 nucleotides are TGCGCCAGCAGCTCGGGCCTTAAGTGGGCAGATACGCAGTATTTT. Amino acid sequence: CASSSGLKWADTQYF.

This sequence joins TRBV28 and TRBJ2-2; a weak D match, TRBD2 (6 bases). V was trimmed by 2 bases and J by 5 bases, leaving 18 bases between them. Germline V gene sequence: CDR1 MDHEN, CDR2 SYDVKM. The CDR3 is 17 amino acids. This chain's CDR3 is CASSLREAGPRTGELFF. The CDR3 DNA reads TGTGCCAGCAGTTTAAGGGAAGCGGGCCCCAGGACCGGGGAGCTGTTTTTT.

With regard to this clone: At one boundary the junction diverges from the germline segment, which might be a read error. The chain links TRBV28 to TRBJ2-1, with a possible D match to TRBD2 (7 bases). Germline V gene sequence: CDR1 MDHEN, CDR2 SYDVKM. The CDR3 contains 15 residues. The CDR3 nucleotides read TGTGCCAGCAGGGGGGGGGCCAGCTCCAACAATGAGCAGTTCTTC. Translating gives CASRGGASSNNEQFF. Filled out from reference TRBV28 and TRBJ2-1, the complete variable domain reads DVKVTQSSRYLVKRTGEKVFLECVQDMDHENMFWYRQDPGLGLRLIYFSYDVKMKEKGDIPEGYSVSREKKERFSLILESASTNQTSMYLCASRGGASSNNEQFFGPGTRLTVL.

The chain employs TRBV7-9 and TRBJ2-1, with TRBD1 matching over 8 bases. Germline V gives CDR1 SEHNR, CDR2 FQNEAQ (reference sequence). This CDR3 spans 12 amino acids. Germline trimming cut 1 base from V and 14 bases from J; bases unmatched to any gene: 4. The CDR3 protein is CASSLEQGVEFF. The CDR3 bases are TGTGCCAGCAGCTTAGAACAGGGGGTGGAGTTCTTC.

Concerning this clone itself: Other nucleotide sequences in the sample specify the same CDR3. This chain joins TRBV9 and TRBJ2-1; weak D call: TRBD2 (6 bases). The CDR3 sequence is 16 residues long. CDR1 is SGDLS, CDR2 YYNGEE, per germline. Trimming shortened V by 0 bases and J by 1 base, and 11 bases separated the two germline ends. The CDR3 DNA reads as TGTGCCAGCAGCGTAGCAGCAGGGAGGTCCTACAATGAGCAGTTCTTC. This codes for CASSVAAGRSYNEQFF.

DNA for the CDR3: TGTGCCAGCAGCTTCCCCAATAGACACAATGAGCAGTTCTTC. Its translation: CASSFPNRHNEQFF. This rearrangement joins TRBV5-4 to TRBJ2-1, with D unresolved. This CDR3 is built from 14 residues. Germline-derived CDR1 and CDR2 are SGHNT and YYREEE (reference sequence). Trimming removed 2 bases at V and 5 bases at J, with 11 bases between.

The chain carries TRBV18 and TRBJ2-1, with a tentative D call TRBD1 (5 bases). Trimming cost V 3 bases and J 2 bases, with 11 bases left between them. CDR3 size: 15 residues. Germline V CDR1 and CDR2: KGHSH, LQKENI. The CDR3 protein is CASSPQGSTYNEQFF. The CDR3 nucleotides are TGTGCCAGCTCACCTCAGGGTTCCACCTACAATGAGCAGTTCTTC.

This chain connects TRBV5-1 to TRBJ2-7, with D maybe TRBD2 (5 bases). V was pared by 5 bases and J by 1 base, with 16 bases between. The CDR3 has 15 residues. Germline assignment: CDR1 SGHRS and CDR2 YFSETQ. The CDR3 nucleotides read TGCGCCAGCAGGAGCGGCGGAGGAATATCCTACGAGCAGTACTTC. Protein sequence: CASRSGGGISYEQYF. Full variable domain (remainder filled in from reference TRBV5-1 and TRBJ2-7): KAGVTQTPRYLIKTRGQQVTLSCSPISGHRSVSWYQQTPGQGLQFLFEYFSETQRNKGNFPGRFSGRQFSNSRSEMNVSTLELGDSALYLCASRSGGGISYEQYFGPGTRLTVT.

The chain links TRBV25-1 to TRBJ2-1; 11 nucleotides agree with TRBD2. There are 14 residues in the CDR3. Trimming cost V 7 bases and J 7 bases; bases outside gene matches: 6. Germline V gene sequence: CDR1 MGHDK, CDR2 SYGVNS. CDR3 residues: CASTGTSGSNEQFF. Here the CDR3 DNA reads TGTGCCAGCACCGGGACTAGCGGTTCTAATGAGCAGTTCTTC.

The chain carries TRBV28 and TRBJ2-7, with 7 positions matching TRBD2. V gave up 3 bases and J gave up 5 bases; unmatched junction bases: 4. Germline V CDR1 and CDR2: MDHEN, SYDVKM. This CDR3 has 13 residues. CDR3 in amino acids: CASSLGGSNEQYF. The CDR3 nucleotides read TGTGCCAGCAGTTTGGGCGGGAGTAACGAGCAGTACTTC.

This clone was picked up one time. The rearrangement uses TRBV5-5 and TRBJ2-1, with 7 bases that match TRBD2. This CDR3 spans 16 amino acids. With 2 bases clipped from V and 8 bases from J, the junction kept 13 bases outside the gene matches. Germline CDR1 is SGHKS and CDR2 is YYEKEE (reference sequence). CDR3 in DNA: TGTGCCAGCAGCTTATCGGCGCGGGAGTGGGGGTATGAGCAGTTCTTC. Amino acids: CASSLSAREWGYEQFF.

This chain joins TRBV18 and TRBJ2-1; D possibly corresponds to TRBD1 (6 bases). Trimming took 0 bases from V and 0 from J, leaving 9 bases between them. Germline values: CDR1 KGHSH, CDR2 LQKENI. CDR3 length: 16 residues. CDR3 protein: CASSPPGASSYNEQFF. As DNA, the CDR3 is TGTGCCAGCTCACCACCGGGGGCGAGCTCCTACAATGAGCAGTTCTTC.

This clone has just one count. The chain employs TRBV14 and TRBJ1-1, with TRBD1 identical over 7 bases. CDR1 is SGHDN and CDR2 is FVKESK in the germline V gene. The trim removed 4 bases at V and 1 base at J, leaving 9 bases unmatched. The CDR3 runs 16 residues. CDR3 in amino acids: CASSPTTGQWNTEAFF. Here the CDR3 DNA reads TGTGCCAGCAGCCCCACCACGGGACAGTGGAACACTGAAGCTTTCTTT.

This chain connects TRBV7-2 to TRBJ2-7; 14 bases map to TRBD2. The junction had 6 bases not matched to a gene; V was cut back by 5 bases and J by 6 bases. Looked up from germline, CDR1 is SGHTA and CDR2 is FQGNSA. The CDR3 has 15 residues. The CDR3, as DNA: TGTGCCAGCAGCACCCAGGGACTAGCGGGAGTCGAGCAGTACTTC. Its protein product is CASSTQGLAGVEQYF.